This TCR beta chain was captured by sequencing in a study of control samples from healthy donors and cancer patients. The repertoire was sequenced with immunoSEQ multiplex PCR; TCRdb's copy has only in-frame clones and lacks some. The sample gives 130,000 to 150,000 clones, about 91% of which show up once; 3.2% is in the top ten. CDR1 and CDR2 from the germline V gene are MNHEY and SMNVEV (reference sequence). The CDR3 is 18 amino acids. The ends were cut back, 2 bases at V and 5 bases at J, with 24 bases in the middle. The source of this sequence is a man between 25 and 39 years old in good health. The chain uses TRBV27 and TRBJ1-1; TRBD1 is a possible D gene (6 bases). The source material was blood. CDR3 nucleotide sequence: TGTGCCAGCAGTTTAATGTTATTGGGGGGGCGTGTTGCTACTGAAGCTTTCTTT. Translating gives CASSLMLLGGRVATEAFF.